The rows below give T cell receptor beta chains drawn from one sample of a study of response to subunit inactivated influenza vaccine. Each CDR3 protein gets one entry after TCRdb re-called the RT-PCR reads with MiXCR. The sample lists roughly 190,000 distinct CDR3 sequences, around 14% seen once, with about a quarter in the top ten. The sample here was CD8+ T cells sorted from PBMCs, taken roughly 5 days after vaccination. These receptors all come from a man aged 50 or older who received an inactivated influenza vaccine. Both conserved end residues are part of each CDR3. A D gene is named only where the DNA matches it firmly. For some rows the clone size is stated as once, few or many, or as a class when expanded; others skip it.

TRBV28	TRBJ2-7	-	-	CASSLSPTTGYYEQYF	TGTGCCAGCAGTTTATCCCCAACAACAGGGTACTACGAGCAGTACTTC
TRBV12-3/TRBV12-4	TRBJ1-4	-	-	CASSITSQREKLFF	TGTGCCAGCAGTATCACTTCCCAGAGGGAAAAACTGTTTTTT
TRBV5-1	TRBJ2-1	TRBD2	few	CASGSSGGYNEQFF	TGCGCCAGCGGGTCCAGCGGGGGCTACAATGAGCAGTTCTTC
TRBV9	TRBJ1-3	-	many	CASSVESLPGNTIYF	TGTGCCAGCAGCGTGGAATCGCTACCTGGAAACACCATATATTTT
TRBV4-3	TRBJ1-5	TRBD1	few	CASSQDWFGTGDRGNQPQHF	TGCGCCAGCAGCCAAGATTGGTTCGGCACGGGGGACAGGGGGAATCAGCCCCAGCATTTT
TRBV3-1	TRBJ2-7	-	-	CASSQDPAGRITYEQYF	TGTGCCAGCAGCCAAGATCCGGCGGGGAGAATTACCTACGAGCAGTACTTC
TRBV4-3	TRBJ2-7	TRBD2	few	CASSQGLADYNEQYF	TGCGCCAGCAGCCAGGGGCTAGCGGACTACAACGAGCAGTACTTC
TRBV29-1	TRBJ2-3	-	few	CSVRTSPTPRDTQYF	TGCAGCGTGCGAACTAGTCCTACCCCCCGGGATACGCAGTATTTT
TRBV9	TRBJ2-7	-	few	CASSAFRDGLYEQYF	TGTGCCAGCAGCGCTTTCCGGGACGGACTCTACGAGCAGTACTTC
TRBV4-1	TRBJ2-1	-	-	CASSPTPFSYNEQFF	TGCGCCAGCAGCCCAACCCCGTTTAGCTACAATGAGCAGTTCTTC
TRBV6-4	TRBJ2-2	-	few	CASSRHAGGTGELFF	TGTGCCAGCAGTCGCCACGCAGGGGGGACCGGGGAGCTGTTTTTT
TRBV27	TRBJ2-7	-	few	CASSLGPIYEQYF	TGTGCCAGCAGTCTAGGACCGATCTACGAGCAGTACTTC
TRBV7-6	TRBJ2-3	-	once	CASSLGARRGADTQYF	TGTGCCAGCAGCTTAGGCGCGAGGAGGGGGGCAGATACGCAGTATTTT
TRBV6-2/TRBV6-3	TRBJ1-2	TRBD1	-	CASSYEPGQGTANYGYTF	TGTGCCAGCAGTTACGAACCGGGACAGGGGACAGCTAACTATGGCTACACCTTC
TRBV12-3/TRBV12-4	TRBJ1-2	TRBD1	few	CASSLTGGDGYTF	TGTGCCAGCAGTCTGACAGGGGGCGATGGCTACACCTTC
TRBV24-1	TRBJ2-2	TRBD2	-	CATSDLALAGDTGELFF	TGTGCCACCAGTGATTTGGCTCTAGCGGGAGACACCGGGGAGCTGTTTTTT
TRBV7-8	TRBJ1-2	-	-	CASSLEGPQTANYGYTF	TGTGCCAGCAGCTTAGAAGGGCCCCAGACAGCTAACTATGGCTACACCTTC
TRBV20-1	TRBJ2-5	-	-	CSAPSRGLQETQYF	TGCAGTGCTCCATCTCGGGGTCTCCAAGAGACCCAGTACTTC
TRBV11-2	TRBJ2-1	TRBD1	-	CASSPRQGSSYNEQFF	TGTGCCAGCAGCCCACGACAGGGAAGCTCCTACAATGAGCAGTTCTTC
TRBV6-5	TRBJ1-2	-	few	CASSYRGTNYGYTF	TGTGCCAGCAGTTATAGGGGAACTAACTATGGCTACACCTTC
TRBV29-1	TRBJ2-1	-	few	CSVEDRALYNEQFF	TGCAGCGTTGAAGACAGGGCCCTATACAATGAGCAGTTCTTC
TRBV7-2	TRBJ2-7	TRBD2	few	CASSPLAGTYEQYF	TGTGCCAGCAGCCCACTAGCGGGAACCTACGAGCAGTACTTC
TRBV29-1	TRBJ2-7	-	many	CSVEGQGMPYEQYF	TGCAGCGTTGAAGGCCAGGGTATGCCCTACGAGCAGTACTTC
TRBV5-1	TRBJ2-7	TRBD2	few	CASTKAGGTYEQYF	TGCGCCAGCACGAAAGCGGGAGGGACCTACGAGCAGTACTTC
TRBV10-3	TRBJ2-5	-	-	CAISEVLGDQETQYF	TGTGCCATCAGTGAGGTCCTGGGGGACCAAGAGACCCAGTACTTC
TRBV29-1	TRBJ1-1	-	few	CSVDRMNTEAFF	TGCAGCGTCGACAGAATGAACACTGAAGCTTTCTTT